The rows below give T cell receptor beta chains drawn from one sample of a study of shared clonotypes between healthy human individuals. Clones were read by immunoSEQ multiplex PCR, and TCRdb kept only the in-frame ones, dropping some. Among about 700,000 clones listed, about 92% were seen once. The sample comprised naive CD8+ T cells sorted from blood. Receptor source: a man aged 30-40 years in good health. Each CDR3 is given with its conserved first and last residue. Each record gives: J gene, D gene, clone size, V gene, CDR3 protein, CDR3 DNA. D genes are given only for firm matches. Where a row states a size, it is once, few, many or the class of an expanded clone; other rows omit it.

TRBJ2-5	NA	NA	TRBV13	CASSRLGGQAETQYF	TGTGCCAGCAGCCGCCTAGGGGGGCAGGCAGAGACCCAGTACTTC
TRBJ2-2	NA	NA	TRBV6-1	CASRSGTDSTGELFF	TGTGCCAGCAGATCCGGGACCGATAGCACCGGGGAGCTGTTTTTT
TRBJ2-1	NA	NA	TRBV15	CATSSNNEQFF	TGTGCCACCAGCTCTAACAATGAGCAGTTCTTC
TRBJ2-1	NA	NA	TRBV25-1	CASNNGGWAGTHNEQFF	TGTGCCAGCAATAATGGGGGGTGGGCTGGGACACACAATGAGCAGTTCTTC
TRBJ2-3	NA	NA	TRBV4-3	CASSQDPGQGTDTQYF	TGCGCCAGCAGCCAAGATCCGGGACAAGGCACAGATACGCAGTATTTT
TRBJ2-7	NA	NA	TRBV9	CASSVGPGSSYEQYF	TGTGCCAGCAGCGTAGGTCCGGGGAGCTCCTACGAGCAGTACTTC
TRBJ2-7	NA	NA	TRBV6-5	CASSYGHRHEQYF	TGTGCCAGCAGTTATGGTCATCGCCACGAGCAGTACTTC
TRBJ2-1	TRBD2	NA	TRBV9	CASSPGLAEYNEQFF	TGTGCCAGCAGCCCGGGGCTAGCGGAGTACAATGAGCAGTTCTTC
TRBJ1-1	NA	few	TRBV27	CASSLGQNTEAFF	TGTGCCAGCAGTTTGGGACAGAACACTGAAGCTTTCTTT
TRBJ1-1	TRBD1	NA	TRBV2	CASTTGTVMNTEAFF	TGTGCCAGCACCACAGGGACAGTCATGAACACTGAAGCTTTCTTT
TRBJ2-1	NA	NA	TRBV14	CASSQVARAHEQFF	TGTGCCAGCAGCCAAGTTGCCAGGGCCCATGAGCAGTTCTTC
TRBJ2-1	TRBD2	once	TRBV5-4	CASSLVGTRSYNEQFF	TGTGCCAGCAGCTTGGTAGGGACTAGATCTTACAATGAGCAGTTCTTC
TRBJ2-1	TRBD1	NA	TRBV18	CASSRIGTDNEQFF	TGTGCCAGCTCACGAATAGGGACAGACAATGAGCAGTTCTTC
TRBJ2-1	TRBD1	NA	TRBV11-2	CASSYGTETYNEQFF	TGTGCCAGCAGTTACGGGACAGAGACCTACAATGAGCAGTTCTTC
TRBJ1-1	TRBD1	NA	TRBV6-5	CASSYADRGTRTEAFF	TGTGCCAGCAGTTACGCTGACAGGGGCACCCGGACTGAAGCTTTCTTT
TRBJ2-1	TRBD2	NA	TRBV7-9	CASSLARVLAGDDEQFF	TGTGCCAGCAGCTTAGCGCGAGTACTAGCGGGAGACGATGAGCAGTTCTTC
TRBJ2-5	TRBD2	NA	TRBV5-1	CASSWRLAGGQETQYF	TGCGCCAGCAGCTGGCGGCTAGCGGGGGGACAAGAGACCCAGTACTTC
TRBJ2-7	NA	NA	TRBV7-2	CASSPPGVAEINSYEQYF	TGTGCCAGCAGCCCTCCCGGCGTAGCAGAAATCAACTCCTACGAGCAGTACTTC
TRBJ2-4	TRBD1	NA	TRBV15	CATSRDHFPQGAKNIQYF	TGTGCCACCAGCAGAGATCACTTCCCACAGGGGGCCAAAAACATTCAGTACTTC
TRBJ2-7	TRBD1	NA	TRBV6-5	CASSLLGQGGEQYF	TGTGCCAGCAGTTTACTCGGACAGGGGGGCGAGCAGTACTTC
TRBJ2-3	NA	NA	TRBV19	CASSRTHAVGDTQYF	TGTGCCAGTAGTAGGACCCACGCCGTGGGAGATACGCAGTATTTT
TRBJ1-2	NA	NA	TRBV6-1	CASSRPGDTRPRYTF	TGTGCCAGCAGTCGACCCGGGGACACCCGCCCCCGCTACACCTTC
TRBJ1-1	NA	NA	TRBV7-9	CASSLDGADTEAFF	TGTGCCAGCAGCTTAGATGGGGCGGACACTGAAGCTTTCTTT
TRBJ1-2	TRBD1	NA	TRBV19	CASTGQVNYGYTF	TGTGCCAGTACGGGACAGGTGAACTATGGCTACACCTTC
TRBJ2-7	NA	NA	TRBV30	CAWGSQGGYEQYF	TGTGCCTGGGGCTCCCAGGGAGGCTACGAGCAGTACTTC
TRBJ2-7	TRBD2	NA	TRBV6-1	CASSERWEGGPYEQYF	TGTGCCAGCAGTGAAAGGTGGGAGGGTGGCCCCTACGAGCAGTACTTC
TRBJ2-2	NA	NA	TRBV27	CASSRGPGELFF	TGTGCCAGCAGCCGGGGGCCCGGGGAGCTGTTTTTT
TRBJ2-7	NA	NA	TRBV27	CASSLMAGASDEQYF	TGTGCCAGCAGTTTAATGGCAGGGGCTTCAGACGAGCAGTACTTC
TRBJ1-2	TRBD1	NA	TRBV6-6	CASRKLTGSYYGYTF	TGTGCCAGCAGGAAACTGACAGGGTCCTACTATGGCTACACCTTC
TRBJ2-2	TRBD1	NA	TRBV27	CASSDRDPGPNTGELFF	TGTGCCAGCAGTGACAGGGACCCGGGCCCAAACACCGGGGAGCTGTTTTTT
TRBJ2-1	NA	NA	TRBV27	CASRPLGTHNEQFF	TGTGCCAGCAGGCCACTCGGGACTCACAATGAGCAGTTCTTC
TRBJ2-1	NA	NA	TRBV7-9	CASSFLRTYEQFF	TGTGCCAGCAGCTTTCTTAGGACCTATGAGCAGTTCTTC
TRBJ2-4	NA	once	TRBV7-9	CASSSGRSGLAKNIQYF	TGTGCCAGCAGCTCAGGGAGAAGTGGGCTAGCCAAAAACATTCAGTACTTC
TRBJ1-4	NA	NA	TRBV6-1	CASSTQGWDEKLFF	TGTGCCAGCAGTACCCAGGGTTGGGATGAAAAACTGTTTTTT
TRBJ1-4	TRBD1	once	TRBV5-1	CASSWAGTGATNEKLFF	TGCGCCAGCAGCTGGGCCGGGACAGGAGCAACTAATGAAAAACTGTTTTTT
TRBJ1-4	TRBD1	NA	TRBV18	CASSRPGQGARKLFF	TGTGCCAGCTCACGGCCGGGACAGGGGGCGCGGAAACTGTTTTTT
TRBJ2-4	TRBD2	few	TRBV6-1	CASSELTSGFKNIQYF	TGTGCCAGCAGTGAACTTACTAGCGGATTCAAAAACATTCAGTACTTC
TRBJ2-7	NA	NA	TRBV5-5	CASSPAPAYEQYF	TGTGCCAGCAGCCCCGCCCCCGCCTACGAGCAGTACTTC
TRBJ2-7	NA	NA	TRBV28	CASTGGSSYEQYF	TGTGCCAGCACCGGGGGTAGCTCCTACGAGCAGTACTTC
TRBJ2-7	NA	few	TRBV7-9	CASSLGQNYEQYF	TGTGCCAGCAGCTTAGGACAGAACTACGAGCAGTACTTC
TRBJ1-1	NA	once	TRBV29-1	CSVHIGVEAFF	TGCAGCGTCCATATAGGGGTGGAAGCTTTCTTT
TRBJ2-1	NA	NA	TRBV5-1	CASSLANYNEQFF	TGCGCCAGCAGCTTGGCGAATTACAATGAGCAGTTCTTC
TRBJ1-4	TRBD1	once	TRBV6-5	CASIDRDPPREKLFF	TGTGCCAGCATCGACAGGGACCCACCGCGGGAAAAACTGTTTTTT
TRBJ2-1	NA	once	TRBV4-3	CASSQDKGLDNEQFF	TGCGCCAGCAGCCAAGATAAGGGGCTAGACAATGAGCAGTTCTTC
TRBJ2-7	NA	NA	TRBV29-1	CSVEDNSYEQYF	TGCAGCGTTGAAGACAACTCCTACGAGCAGTACTTC
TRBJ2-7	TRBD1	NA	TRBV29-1	CSVILDRAYEQYF	TGCAGCGTTATTCTAGACAGGGCTTACGAGCAGTACTTC
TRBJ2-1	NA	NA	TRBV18	CASSPAGNINEQFF	TGTGCCAGCTCACCAGCCGGGAATATCAATGAGCAGTTCTTC
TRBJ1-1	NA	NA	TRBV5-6	CASSPALRDTEAFF	TGTGCCAGCAGCCCCGCCCTGAGGGACACTGAAGCTTTCTTT